The 4 T cell receptor beta chains reported below all come from one sample, sequenced in a study of shared clonotypes between healthy human individuals. Sequenced by immunoSEQ multiplex PCR; TCRdb stores in-frame clones only, minus some. The sample holds about half a million clones; roughly 78% are singletons and the top ten take roughly 12%. Sequencing used PBMCs. Source of these receptors: a middle-aged woman in good health. Some clones in this sample may be carry-over from other donors' samples.

The chain recombines TRBV4-2 with TRBJ1-2; perhaps TRBD1 as D (5 bases). Per germline, CDR1 LGHNA and CDR2 YNFKEQ. The CDR3 spans 15 residues. The V and J ends lost 0 bases and 7 bases respectively, with 15 bases between them. The CDR3 spells CASSQEIGVAAGYTF. CDR3 nucleotide sequence: TGTGCCAGCAGCCAAGAAATAGGGGTGGCGGCTGGCTACACCTTC.

The chain is built from TRBV7-6 and TRBJ2-7; D is perhaps TRBD2 (6 bases). V lost 3 bases to trimming and J lost 3 bases, with 15 bases between them. CDR3 length: 15 amino acids. Germline V CDR1 and CDR2: SGHVS, FNYEAQ. The CDR3 loop is CASSLGSGRYYEQYF. The CDR3, as DNA: TGTGCCAGCAGCTTGGGTTCAGGGAGGTACTACGAGCAGTACTTC.

CDR3: CASSKSLGGRLKKEKLFF. In DNA, the CDR3 is TGTGCCAGCAGCAAAAGTCTTGGGGGTAGGCTCAAAAAAGAAAAACTGTTTTTT. The gene calls are TRBV21-1 and TRBJ1-4. TRBV21-1 is listed as a pseudogene. This CDR3 region has 18 residues.

With regard to this clone: A far larger clone is one nucleotide away, so this likely arose from a read error. V is TRBV30 and J is TRBJ1-2; no clear D. Germline CDR1 is GTSNPN and CDR2 is SVGIG (reference sequence). V was trimmed by 2 bases and J by 7 bases, leaving 14 bases between them. CDR3 length: 13 residues. The CDR3 DNA sequence: TGTGCCTGGAGTCCTGGCTTAAGCTGTGGCTACACCTTC. Translated, it gives CAWSPGLSCGYTF.